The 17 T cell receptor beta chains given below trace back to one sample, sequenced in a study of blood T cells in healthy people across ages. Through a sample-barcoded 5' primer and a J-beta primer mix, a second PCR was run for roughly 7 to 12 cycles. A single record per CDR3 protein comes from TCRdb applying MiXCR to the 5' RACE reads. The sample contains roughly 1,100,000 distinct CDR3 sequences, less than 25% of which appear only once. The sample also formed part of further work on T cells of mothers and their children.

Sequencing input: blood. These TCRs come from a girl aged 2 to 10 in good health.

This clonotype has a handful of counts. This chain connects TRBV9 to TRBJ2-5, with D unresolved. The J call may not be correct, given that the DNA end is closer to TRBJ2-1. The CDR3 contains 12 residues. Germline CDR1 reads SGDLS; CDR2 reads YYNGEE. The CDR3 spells CASSVAPNEQFF. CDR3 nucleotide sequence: TGTGCCAGCAGCGTTGCCCCCAATGAGCAGTTCTTC.

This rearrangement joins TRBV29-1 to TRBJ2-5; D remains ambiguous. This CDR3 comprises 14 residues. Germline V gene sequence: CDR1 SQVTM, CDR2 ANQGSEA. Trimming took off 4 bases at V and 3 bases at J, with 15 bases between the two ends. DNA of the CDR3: TGCAGCGTTGGAGTTGAAGGGCGAAAAGAGACCCAGTACTTC. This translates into CSVGVEGRKETQYF.

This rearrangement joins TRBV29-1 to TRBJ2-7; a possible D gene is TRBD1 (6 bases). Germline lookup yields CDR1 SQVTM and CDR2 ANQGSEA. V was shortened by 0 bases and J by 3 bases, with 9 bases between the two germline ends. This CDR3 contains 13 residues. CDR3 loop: CSVEDNRDYEQYF. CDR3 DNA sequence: TGCAGCGTTGAAGACAACAGGGACTACGAGCAGTACTTC.

The CDR3 DNA is TGTGCCAGCAGCCCCCCCATGGAGGGGGAAGAGACCCAGTACTTC. Its translation is CASSPPMEGEETQYF. The gene calls are TRBV7-8 and TRBJ2-5; D could derive from TRBD1 or TRBD2 (6 bases each). The CDR3 contains 15 residues. Trimming removed 5 bases at V and 3 bases at J, with 16 bases between. Germline-derived CDR1 and CDR2 are SGHVS and FQNEAQ.

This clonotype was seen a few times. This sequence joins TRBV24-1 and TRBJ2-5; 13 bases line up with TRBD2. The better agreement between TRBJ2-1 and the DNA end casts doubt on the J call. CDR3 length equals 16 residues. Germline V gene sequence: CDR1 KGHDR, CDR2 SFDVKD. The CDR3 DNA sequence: TGTGCCACCAGTGATAGGACTAGCGGGAGTATTAATGAGCAGTTCTTC. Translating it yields CATSDRTSGSINEQFF.

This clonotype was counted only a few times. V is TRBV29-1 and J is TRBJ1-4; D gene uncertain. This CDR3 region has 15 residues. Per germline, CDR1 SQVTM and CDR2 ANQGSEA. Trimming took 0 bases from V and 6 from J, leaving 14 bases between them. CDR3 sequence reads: CSVEDHGSEDEKLFF. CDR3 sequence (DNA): TGCAGCGTTGAAGATCATGGGAGCGAGGATGAAAAACTGTTTTTT.

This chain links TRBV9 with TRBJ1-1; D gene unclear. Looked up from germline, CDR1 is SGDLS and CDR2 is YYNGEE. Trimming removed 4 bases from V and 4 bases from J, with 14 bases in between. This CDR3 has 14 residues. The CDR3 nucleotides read TGTGCCAGCAGCCCCCGGGGTAGGTGCACTGAAGCTTTCTTT. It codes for CASSPRGRCTEAFF.

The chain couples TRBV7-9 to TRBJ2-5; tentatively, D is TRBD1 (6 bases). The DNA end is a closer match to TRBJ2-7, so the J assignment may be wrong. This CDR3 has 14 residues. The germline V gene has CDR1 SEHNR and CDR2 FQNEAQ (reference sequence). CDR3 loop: CASSLTGGTNEQYF. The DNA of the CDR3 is TGTGCCAGCAGCTTGACTGGGGGCACGAACGAGCAGTACTTC.

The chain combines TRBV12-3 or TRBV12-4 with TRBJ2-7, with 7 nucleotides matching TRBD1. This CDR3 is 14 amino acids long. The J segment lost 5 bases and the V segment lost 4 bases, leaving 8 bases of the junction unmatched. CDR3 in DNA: TGTGCCAGCAGTTACCGGGACAGTATACACGAGCAGTACTTC. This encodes CASSYRDSIHEQYF.

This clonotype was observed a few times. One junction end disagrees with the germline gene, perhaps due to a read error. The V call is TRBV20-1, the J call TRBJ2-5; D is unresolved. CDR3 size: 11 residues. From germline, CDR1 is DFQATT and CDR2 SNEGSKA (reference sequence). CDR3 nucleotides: TGTAGTTACGGGCCCGGGGAGACCCAGTACTTC. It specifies CSYGPGETQYF.

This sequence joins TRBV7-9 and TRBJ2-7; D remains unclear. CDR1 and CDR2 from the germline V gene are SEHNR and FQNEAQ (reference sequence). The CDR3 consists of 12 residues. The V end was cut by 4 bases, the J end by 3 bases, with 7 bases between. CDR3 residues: CASSWTNYEQYF. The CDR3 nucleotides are TGTGCCAGCAGCTGGACCAACTACGAGCAGTACTTC.

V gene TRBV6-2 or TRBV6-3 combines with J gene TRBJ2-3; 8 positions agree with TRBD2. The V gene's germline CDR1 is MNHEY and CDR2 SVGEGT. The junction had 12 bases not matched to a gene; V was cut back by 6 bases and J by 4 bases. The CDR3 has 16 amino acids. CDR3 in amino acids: CASSAIFIGGADTQYF. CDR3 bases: TGTGCCAGCAGCGCTATTTTTATCGGGGGGGCAGATACGCAGTATTTT.

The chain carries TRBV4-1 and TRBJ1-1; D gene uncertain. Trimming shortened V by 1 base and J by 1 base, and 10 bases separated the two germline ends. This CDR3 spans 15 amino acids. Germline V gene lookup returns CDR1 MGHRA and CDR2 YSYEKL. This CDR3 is CASSQVGQKNTEAFF. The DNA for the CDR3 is TGCGCCAGCAGCCAAGTTGGCCAGAAGAACACTGAAGCTTTCTTT.

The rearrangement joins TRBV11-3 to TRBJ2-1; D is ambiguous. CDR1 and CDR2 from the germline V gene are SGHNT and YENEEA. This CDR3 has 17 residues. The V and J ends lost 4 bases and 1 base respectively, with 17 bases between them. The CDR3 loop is CASSYIGRVVSYNEQFF. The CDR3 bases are TGTGCCAGCAGCTATATCGGCCGCGTTGTTTCCTACAATGAGCAGTTCTTC.

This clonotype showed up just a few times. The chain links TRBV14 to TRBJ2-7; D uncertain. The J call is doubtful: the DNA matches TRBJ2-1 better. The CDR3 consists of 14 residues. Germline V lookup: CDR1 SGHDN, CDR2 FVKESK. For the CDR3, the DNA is TGTGCCAGCAGCCCCCGGCCCCAAGGGAATGAGCAGTTCTTC. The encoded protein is CASSPRPQGNEQFF.

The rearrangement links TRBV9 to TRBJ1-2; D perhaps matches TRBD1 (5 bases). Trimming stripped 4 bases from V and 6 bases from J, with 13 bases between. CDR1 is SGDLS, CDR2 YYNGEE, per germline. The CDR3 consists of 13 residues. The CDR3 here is CASSPPVGDGYTF. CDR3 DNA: TGTGCCAGCAGCCCACCCGTAGGGGATGGCTACACCTTC. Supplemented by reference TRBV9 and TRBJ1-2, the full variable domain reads DSGVTQTPKHLITATGQRVTLRCSPRSGDLSVYWYQQSLDQGLQFLIQYYNGEERAKGNILERFSAQQFPDLHSELNLSSLELGDSALYFCASSPPVGDGYTFGSGTRLTVV.

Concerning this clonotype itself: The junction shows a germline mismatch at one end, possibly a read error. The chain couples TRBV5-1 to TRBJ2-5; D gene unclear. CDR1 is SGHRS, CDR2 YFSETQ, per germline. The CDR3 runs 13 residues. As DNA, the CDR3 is TGCGCCAGCAGCTTGGCCCCCGGCCACCCGATGGACTTC. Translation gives CASSLAPGHPMDF. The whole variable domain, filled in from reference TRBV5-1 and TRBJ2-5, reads KAGVTQTPRYLIKTRGQQVTLSCSPISGHRSVSWYQQTPGQGLQFLFEYFSETQRNKGNFPGRFSGRQFSNSRSEMNVSTLELGDSALYLCASSLAPGHPMDFGPGTRLLVL.